This record concerns one T cell receptor beta chain sequence. Its specificity is not known. This CDR3 spans 16 amino acids. Germline CDR1 is KGHSH and CDR2 is LQKENI. Trimming shortened V by 0 bases and J by 5 bases, and 16 bases separated the two germline ends. The data originate from a study of T cell responses to AZD1222 COVID-19 vaccine. The study, taken as a whole, reports: It was only a handful of AZD1222 recipients who were seropositive at baseline.

The protocol was immunoSEQ multiplex PCR, while the TCRdb copy is restricted to in-frame clones and leaves out a portion. The table has roughly 150,000 clones, 80% to 95% seen once. Source: peripheral blood, taken on day 0 of AZD1222 vaccination. This receptor was taken from an adult in good health. The V gene is TRBV18, the J gene TRBJ2-5; D is tentatively TRBD1 or TRBD2 (5 bases each). The CDR3 sequence: CASSPPMGPRGETQYF. CDR3 bases: TGTGCCAGCTCACCACCCATGGGACCCCGAGGGGAGACCCAGTACTTC.